This entry lists 19 T cell receptor beta chains sequenced from one sample in a study of cytomegalovirus exposure and HLA in healthy donors. The PCR made use of 60 Vbeta and 13 Jbeta primers. Data came from immunoSEQ multiplex PCR; TCRdb stores just in-frame clones and leaves some out. This table holds 170,000 or so clones, roughly 84% found once. The sequencing sample was made of PBMCs. The receptors were gathered from a man aged 18 to 29 in good health and CMV-seronegative.

This clone was counted only a few times. The chain joins TRBV6-6 to TRBJ2-5; 9 nucleotides align to TRBD2. The J call is in doubt because the DNA end fits TRBJ2-7 better. CDR3 size: 15 residues. Germline CDR1 and CDR2: MNHNY and SVGAGI (reference sequence). CDR3 region: CASSFSGRNAIEQYF. DNA of the CDR3: TGTGCCAGCAGTTTCAGCGGGAGGAATGCTATCGAGCAGTACTTC.

The chain is built from TRBV29-1 and TRBJ2-7, with TRBD2 matching over 14 bases. The CDR3 has 13 amino acids. Germline trimming cut 6 bases from V and 5 bases from J; bases unmatched to any gene: 3. The germline gives CDR1 SQVTM, CDR2 ANQGSEA. The CDR3 nucleotides read TGCAGCGTACTGGGACTAGCGGGAGACGAGCAGTACTTC. This sequence encodes CSVLGLAGDEQYF.

In its sample, this clone was seen a few times. This chain joins TRBV18 and TRBJ2-1; 7 bases map to TRBD2. Germline assignment: CDR1 KGHSH and CDR2 LQKENI. The V and J ends lost 5 bases and 7 bases, in that order; junction bases with no gene match: 17. The CDR3 totals 17 residues. The CDR3 region has the DNA TGTGCCAGCTCAACTCGAACCATGTTGACTAGCAGGAATGAGCAGTTCTTC. It yields the protein CASSTRTMLTSRNEQFF.

The chain recombines TRBV29-1 with TRBJ2-7; 9 bases are a match to TRBD2. J gave up 5 bases and V 2 bases, and 7 bases lay outside the gene matches. Germline V gene data show CDR1 as SQVTM and CDR2 as ANQGSEA. The CDR3 loop spans 14 amino acids. CDR3 region: CSVELGLAGNEQYF. The DNA for the CDR3 is TGCAGCGTTGAATTGGGGCTAGCGGGAAACGAGCAGTACTTC.

The rearrangement joins TRBV19 to TRBJ1-2; no definite D call. The CDR3 consists of 15 residues. CDR1 is LNHDA and CDR2 is SQIVND in the germline V gene (reference sequence). V lost 0 bases and J 2 bases, leaving 10 bases between the germline ends. The CDR3 DNA sequence: TGTGCCAGTAGTATAGATCGCGGTACCAACTATGGCTACACCTTC. Its translation: CASSIDRGTNYGYTF.

The rearrangement joins TRBV6-5 to TRBJ2-7; TRBD1 might be the D (6 bases). Germline V CDR1 and CDR2: MNHEY, SVGAGI. CDR3 length: 15 residues. The V end was cut by 4 bases, the J end by 2 bases, with 15 bases between. The DNA of the CDR3 is TGTGCCAGCAGTTTTCCAGGGGTGAATGCCTACGAGCAGTACTTC. Its protein is CASSFPGVNAYEQYF.

The chain uses TRBV19 and TRBJ1-5, with D hard to call. Germline CDR1 reads LNHDA; CDR2 reads SQIVND (reference sequence). The CDR3 has 14 amino acids. Trimming removed 2 bases from V and 7 bases from J, with 12 bases in between. The CDR3 is CASSIKEGRQPQHF. As DNA, the CDR3 is TGTGCCAGTAGTATAAAAGAAGGGAGGCAGCCCCAGCATTTT.

V gene TRBV19 combines with J gene TRBJ2-7; D uncertain. The ends were cut back, 2 bases at V and 6 bases at J, with 8 bases in the middle. CDR1 and CDR2 from the germline V gene are LNHDA and SQIVND (reference sequence). The length of the CDR3 is 12 residues. The CDR3 spells CASSISNGEQYF. CDR3 bases: TGTGCCAGTAGTATAAGCAACGGCGAGCAGTACTTC.

The chain employs TRBV9 and TRBJ1-6; 10 bases are a match to TRBD1. Germline trimming cut 2 bases from V and 6 bases from J; bases unmatched to any gene: 2. Per the germline V gene, CDR1 is SGDLS and CDR2 is YYNGEE. This CDR3 has 15 residues. In DNA form, the CDR3 reads TGTGCCAGCAGCGTCCGGGACAGGGGTAATTCACCCCTCCACTTT. Translating it yields CASSVRDRGNSPLHF. The full variable domain, completed using reference TRBV9 and TRBJ1-6, is DSGVTQTPKHLITATGQRVTLRCSPRSGDLSVYWYQQSLDQGLQFLIQYYNGEERAKGNILERFSAQQFPDLHSELNLSSLELGDSALYFCASSVRDRGNSPLHFGNGTRLTVT.

This clone was observed a few times. The V gene is TRBV11-3, the J gene TRBJ2-7, with 8 bases lining up with TRBD1. Germline loops: CDR1 SGHNT, CDR2 YENEEA. The CDR3 consists of 17 residues. The J segment lost 7 bases and the V segment lost 1 base, leaving 15 bases of the junction unmatched. CDR3 nucleotides: TGTGCCAGCAGCTTAGTGCAGGGGGCCCGGGTTGTGTTGGAGCAGTACTTC. Amino acid sequence: CASSLVQGARVVLEQYF.

The chain joins TRBV5-5 to TRBJ2-3, with D maybe TRBD2 (6 bases). The V end was cut by 2 bases, the J end by 4 bases, with 8 bases between. CDR3 size: 13 residues. Germline V gives CDR1 SGHKS, CDR2 YYEKEE (reference sequence). In nucleotides, the CDR3 is TGTGCCAGCAGCTTCAGGGAGGCAGATACGCAGTATTTT. Translated, it gives CASSFREADTQYF.

CDR3 nucleotides: TGTGCCAGCAGCTTACACACAGGGGTTAGGTCTGACGAGCAGTACTTC. Protein product: CASSLHTGVRSDEQYF. The V and J genes are TRBV5-5 and TRBJ2-7; 7 nucleotides match TRBD1. This CDR3 spans 16 amino acids. The junction had 13 bases not matched to a gene; V was cut back by 2 bases and J by 5 bases. Germline V gene sequence: CDR1 SGHKS, CDR2 YYEKEE (reference sequence).

This clone was seen a single time. The rearrangement uses TRBV5-8 and TRBJ1-5; 9 bases fit TRBD1. This CDR3 has 13 amino acids. Unmatched junction bases numbered 4, after V lost 5 bases and J lost 7 bases. Germline V CDR1 and CDR2: SGHTS, YDEGEE. The CDR3 region is CASSPDRGQPQHF. In DNA, the CDR3 is TGTGCCAGCAGTCCGGACAGGGGACAGCCCCAGCATTTT.

Only a few counts were recorded for this clone. Other DNA sequences in this sample translate to the same CDR3. This chain joins TRBV5-1 and TRBJ2-7; D uncertain. Germline assignment: CDR1 SGHRS and CDR2 YFSETQ. Trimming removed 2 bases at V and 2 bases at J, with 5 bases between. The CDR3 extends over 12 amino acids. The CDR3 coding sequence is TGCGCCAGCAGCTTAGACACCTACGAGCAGTACTTC. Translation gives CASSLDTYEQYF.

The chain uses TRBV27 and TRBJ2-1; TRBD1 might be the D (6 bases). The CDR3 runs 13 residues. V dropped 0 bases and J dropped 9 bases, with 9 bases sitting between them. Germline CDR1 is MNHEY and CDR2 is SMNVEV (reference sequence). CDR3 sequence reads: CASSLSGGLEQFF. The CDR3 DNA sequence: TGTGCCAGCAGTTTATCTGGGGGCCTTGAGCAGTTCTTC.

CDR3 DNA: TGTGCCATCAGTGCGAAGGACCCTGCGGGCGGAAACACCATATATTTT. Encoded protein: CAISAKDPAGGNTIYF. This rearrangement joins TRBV10-3 to TRBJ1-3, with no clear D. V dropped 4 bases and J dropped 4 bases, with 17 bases sitting between them. CDR1 and CDR2 from the germline V gene are ENHRY and SYGVKD. The CDR3 covers 16 residues.

This chain connects TRBV27 to TRBJ1-5; TRBD1 matches 10 bases. This CDR3 contains 16 residues. Trimming took 6 bases from V and 7 from J; bases not matched to a gene: 12. CDR1 and CDR2 (germline): MNHEY, SMNVEV (reference sequence). In DNA, the CDR3 is TGTGCCAGCAGGCGAGGGGGGGACAGGGGTGGACAGCCCCAGCATTTT. Translated: CASRRGGDRGGQPQHF.

The chain combines TRBV5-6 with TRBJ1-1, with D perhaps matching TRBD1 (5 bases). Trimming removed 1 base at V and 3 bases at J, with 13 bases between. The germline V gene has CDR1 SGHDT and CDR2 YYEEEE. The CDR3 sequence is 15 residues long. The CDR3 region has the DNA TGTGCCAGCAGCTTGAATGGCAGGGCGGACACTGAAGCTTTCTTT. Protein: CASSLNGRADTEAFF.

This clone is a singleton in its sample. V usage is TRBV4-3 and J usage is TRBJ2-6, with D possibly TRBD2 on 5 matching bases. CDR3 size: 17 residues. Trimming stripped 4 bases from V and 0 bases from J, with 13 bases between. Germline-derived CDR1 and CDR2 are LGHNA and YSLEER. In DNA, the CDR3 is TGCGCCAGCAGCCCAGAGGGCAGCTCCTCTGGGGCCAACGTCCTGACTTTC. Protein product: CASSPEGSSSGANVLTF.